The present entry profiles one T cell receptor (beta chain) with its context. What it recognizes is unknown. Amplification used 60 Vbeta primers and 13 Jbeta primers. Here immunoSEQ multiplex PCR was the method, and the copy in TCRdb shows in-frame clones only, minus some. Counted here are more than 150,000 clones, around four fifths occurring once; the ten biggest clones make up around 1.6%. The CDR3 has 14 residues. Germline loops: CDR1 SGHDN, CDR2 FVKESK. V lost 3 bases and J lost 3, with 9 bases in between. This entry comes from a study of cytomegalovirus exposure and HLA in healthy donors. Study-wide points: Productive rates of about 90% or about 30% were seen for most TCR beta V segments in an earlier analysis. Cytomegalovirus-associated status was assigned to 164 TCR beta chains.

Sequenced material: PBMCs. The rearrangement uses TRBV14 and TRBJ2-1, with D hard to call. This sequence was found in a man aged 50 to 60 in good health and CMV-seronegative. The CDR3 loop is CASSHLPVYNEQFF. CDR3 DNA: TGTGCCAGCAGCCATCTACCCGTCTACAATGAGCAGTTCTTC.